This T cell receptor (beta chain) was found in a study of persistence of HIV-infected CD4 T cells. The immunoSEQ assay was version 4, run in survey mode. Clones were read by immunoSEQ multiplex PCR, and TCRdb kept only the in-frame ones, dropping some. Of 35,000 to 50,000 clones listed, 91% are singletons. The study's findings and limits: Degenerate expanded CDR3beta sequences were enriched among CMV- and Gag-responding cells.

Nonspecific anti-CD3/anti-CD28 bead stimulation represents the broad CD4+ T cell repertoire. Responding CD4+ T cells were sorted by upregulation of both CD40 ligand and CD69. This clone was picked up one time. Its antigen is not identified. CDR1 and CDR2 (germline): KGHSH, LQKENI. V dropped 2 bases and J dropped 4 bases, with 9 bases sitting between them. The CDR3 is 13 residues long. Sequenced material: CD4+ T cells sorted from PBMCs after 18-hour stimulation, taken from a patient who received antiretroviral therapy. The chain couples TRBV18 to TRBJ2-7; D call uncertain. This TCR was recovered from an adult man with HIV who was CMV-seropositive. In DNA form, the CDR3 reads TGTGCCAGCTCACCATTCTACCTATACGAGCAGTACTTC. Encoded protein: CASSPFYLYEQYF. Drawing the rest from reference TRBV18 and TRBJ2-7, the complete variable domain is NAGVMQNPRHLVRRRGQEARLRCSPMKGHSHVYWYRQLPEEGLKFMVYLQKENIIDESGMPKERFSAEFPKEGPSILRIQQVVRGDSAAYFCASSPFYLYEQYFGPGTRLTVT.